This T cell receptor (beta chain) was found in a study of cytomegalovirus exposure and HLA in healthy donors. 60 Vbeta and 13 Jbeta primers were used in PCR. Repertoires were generated with immunoSEQ multiplex PCR, while TCRdb's copy carries only in-frame clones and drops some. The sample includes roughly 190,000 clones, 55% to 65% seen only once; the top ten take around 3%. Germline assignment: CDR1 SGHVS and CDR2 FNYEAQ. CDR3 length: 14 residues. J lost 4 bases, V lost 5 bases, and 2 bases had no gene match. The sequencing input was PBMCs. V and J are TRBV7-6 and TRBJ1-6, with 7 bases matching TRBD1. The receptor was derived from a man aged 35 to 55 in good health and CMV-seronegative. This chain's CDR3 is CASSQQGYNSPLHF. In DNA, the CDR3 is TGTGCCAGCAGCCAACAGGGGTATAATTCACCCCTCCACTTT.